This note documents a single TCR beta chain sequence. As yet, its antigen is unknown. In the PCR, 60 Vbeta and 13 Jbeta primers were used. Using immunoSEQ multiplex PCR, the repertoire was profiled, and TCRdb retains in-frame clones only, with some absent. This sample's table has 60,000 to 70,000 clones. The sample originates from a study of cytomegalovirus exposure and HLA in healthy donors. Study results and limitations: An analysis that was carried out later associated 17,000 or so TCR beta sequences with HLA alleles at 0.05 false discovery rate. TCR beta chain V- and J-gene trimming was linked, in a later analysis, to a missense variant in DCLRE1C.

The CDR3 is 13 amino acids. V lost 3 bases, J lost 0 bases, and 3 bases lay in between. The germline V gene encodes CDR1 MGHRA and CDR2 YSYEKL. The receptor comes from a man aged 25 to 45 in good health and CMV-seropositive. The specimen was PBMCs. The chain employs TRBV4-1 and TRBJ1-3, with D hard to call. In nucleotides, the CDR3 is TGCGCCAGCAGCCAGAGCTCTGGAAACACCATATATTTT. The encoded protein is CASSQSSGNTIYF.